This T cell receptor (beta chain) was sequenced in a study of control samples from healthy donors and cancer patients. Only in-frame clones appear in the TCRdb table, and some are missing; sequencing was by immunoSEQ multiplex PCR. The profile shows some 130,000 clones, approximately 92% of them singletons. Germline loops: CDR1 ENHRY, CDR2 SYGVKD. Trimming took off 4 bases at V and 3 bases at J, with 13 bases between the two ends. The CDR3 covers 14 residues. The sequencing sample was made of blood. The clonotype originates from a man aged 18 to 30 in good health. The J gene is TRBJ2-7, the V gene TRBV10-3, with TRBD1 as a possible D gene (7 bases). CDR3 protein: CAISAAGQSYEQYF. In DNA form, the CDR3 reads TGTGCCATCAGTGCGGCGGGACAGAGCTACGAGCAGTACTTC.